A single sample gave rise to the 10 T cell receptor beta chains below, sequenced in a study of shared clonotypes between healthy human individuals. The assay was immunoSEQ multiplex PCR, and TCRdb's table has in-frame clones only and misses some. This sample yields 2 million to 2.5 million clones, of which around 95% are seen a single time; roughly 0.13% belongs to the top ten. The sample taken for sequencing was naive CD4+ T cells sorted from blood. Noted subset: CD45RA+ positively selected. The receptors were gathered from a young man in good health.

The CDR3 loop reads CASIRQPPSNYGYTF. The CDR3 coding sequence is TGTGCCAGCATTAGACAGCCACCGTCTAACTATGGCTACACCTTC. The J gene is TRBJ1-2, the V gene TRBV2, with D perhaps matching TRBD1 (5 bases). Trimming took 7 bases from V and 0 from J, leaving 15 bases between them. Germline CDR1 SNHLY, CDR2 FYNNEI. CDR3 length equals 15 residues.

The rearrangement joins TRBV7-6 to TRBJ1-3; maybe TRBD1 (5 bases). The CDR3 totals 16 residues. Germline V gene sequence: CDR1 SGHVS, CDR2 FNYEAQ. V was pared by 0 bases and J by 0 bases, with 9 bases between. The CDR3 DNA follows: TGTGCCAGCAGCTTAGCCCCAGGGAACTCTGGAAACACCATATATTTT. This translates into CASSLAPGNSGNTIYF.

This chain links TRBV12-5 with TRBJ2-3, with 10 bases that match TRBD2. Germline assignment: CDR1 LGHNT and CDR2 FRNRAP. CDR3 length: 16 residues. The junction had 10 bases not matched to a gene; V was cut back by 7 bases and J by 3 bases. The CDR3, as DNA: TGTGCTAGTGTGGCTAGCGGGAGTTTGGTAACAGATACGCAGTATTTT. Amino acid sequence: CASVASGSLVTDTQYF. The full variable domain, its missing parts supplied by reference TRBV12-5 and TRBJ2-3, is DARVTQTPRHKVTEMGQEVTMRCQPILGHNTVFWYRQTMMQGLELLAYFRNRAPLDDSGMPKDRFSAEMPDATLATLKIQPSEPRDSAVYFCASVASGSLVTDTQYFGPGTRLTVL.

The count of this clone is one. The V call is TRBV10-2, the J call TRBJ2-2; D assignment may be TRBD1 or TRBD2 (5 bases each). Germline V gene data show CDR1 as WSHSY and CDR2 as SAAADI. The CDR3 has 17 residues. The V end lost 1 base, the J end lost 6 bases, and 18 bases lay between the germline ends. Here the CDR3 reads CASSEFGAITGSGELFF. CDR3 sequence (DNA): TGCGCCAGCAGTGAGTTCGGGGCAATTACAGGATCCGGGGAGCTGTTTTTT.

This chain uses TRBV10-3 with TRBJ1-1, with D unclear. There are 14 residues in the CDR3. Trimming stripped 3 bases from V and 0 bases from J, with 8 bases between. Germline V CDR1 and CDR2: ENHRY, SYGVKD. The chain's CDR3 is CAISDYPMNTEAFF. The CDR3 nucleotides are TGTGCCATCAGTGATTACCCAATGAACACTGAAGCTTTCTTT.

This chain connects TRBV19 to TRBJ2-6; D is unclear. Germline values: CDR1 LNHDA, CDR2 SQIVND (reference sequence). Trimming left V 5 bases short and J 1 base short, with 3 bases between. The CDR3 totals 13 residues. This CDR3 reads CASSESGANVLTF. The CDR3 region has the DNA TGTGCCAGTAGTGAGTCTGGGGCCAACGTCCTGACTTTC. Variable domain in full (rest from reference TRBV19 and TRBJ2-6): DGGITQSPKYLFRKEGQNVTLSCEQNLNHDAMYWYRQDPGQGLRLIYYSQIVNDFQKGDIAEGYSVSREKKESFPLTVTSAQKNPTAFYLCASSESGANVLTFGAGSRLTVL.

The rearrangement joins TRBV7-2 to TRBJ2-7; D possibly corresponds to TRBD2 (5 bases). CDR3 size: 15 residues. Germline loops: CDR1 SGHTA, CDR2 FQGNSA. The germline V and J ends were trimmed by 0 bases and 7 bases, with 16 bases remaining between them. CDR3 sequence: CASSLARGSEREQYF. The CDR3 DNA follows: TGTGCCAGCAGCTTAGCCCGGGGTAGCGAGAGGGAGCAGTACTTC.

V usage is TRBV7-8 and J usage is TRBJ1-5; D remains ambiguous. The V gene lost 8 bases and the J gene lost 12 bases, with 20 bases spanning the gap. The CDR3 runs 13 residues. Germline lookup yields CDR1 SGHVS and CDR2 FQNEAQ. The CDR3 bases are TGTGCCAGCTCAAGCCCCGGCGGCGGCCTCCAGCATTTT. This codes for CASSSPGGGLQHF. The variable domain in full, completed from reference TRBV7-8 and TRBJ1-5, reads GAGVSQSPRYKVAKRGQDVALRCDPISGHVSLFWYQQALGQGPEFLTYFQNEAQLDKSGLPSDRFFAERPEGSVSTLKIQRTQQEDSAVYLCASSSPGGGLQHFGDGTRLSIL.

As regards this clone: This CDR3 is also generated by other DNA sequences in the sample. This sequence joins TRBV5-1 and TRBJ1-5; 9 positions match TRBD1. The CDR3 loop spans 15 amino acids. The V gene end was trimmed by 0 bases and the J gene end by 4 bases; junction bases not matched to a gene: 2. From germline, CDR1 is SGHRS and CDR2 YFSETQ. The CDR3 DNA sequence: TGCGCCAGCAGCTTGGACGGGACAGGGAATCAGCCCCAGCATTTT. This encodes CASSLDGTGNQPQHF.

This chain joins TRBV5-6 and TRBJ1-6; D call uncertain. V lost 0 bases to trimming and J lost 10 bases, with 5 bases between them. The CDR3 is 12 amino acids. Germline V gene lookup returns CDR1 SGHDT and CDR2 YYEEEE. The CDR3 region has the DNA TGTGCCAGCAGCTTGGAGGGCTCACCCCTCCACTTT. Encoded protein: CASSLEGSPLHF.